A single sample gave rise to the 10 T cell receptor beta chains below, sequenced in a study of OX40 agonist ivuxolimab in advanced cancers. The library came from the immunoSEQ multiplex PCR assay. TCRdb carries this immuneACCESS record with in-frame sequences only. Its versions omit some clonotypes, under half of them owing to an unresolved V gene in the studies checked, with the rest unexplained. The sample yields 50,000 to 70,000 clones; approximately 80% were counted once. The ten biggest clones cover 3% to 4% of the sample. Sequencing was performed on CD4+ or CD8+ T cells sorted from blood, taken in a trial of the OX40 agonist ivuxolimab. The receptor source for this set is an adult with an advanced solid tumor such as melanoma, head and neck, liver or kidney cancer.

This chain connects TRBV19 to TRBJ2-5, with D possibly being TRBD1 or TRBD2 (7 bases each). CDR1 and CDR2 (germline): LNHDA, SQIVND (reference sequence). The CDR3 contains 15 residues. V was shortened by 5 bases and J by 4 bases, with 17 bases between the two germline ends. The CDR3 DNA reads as TGTGCCAGTAGTCCCACAGGGGAGGGAGGAGAGACCCAGTACTTC. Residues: CASSPTGEGGETQYF.

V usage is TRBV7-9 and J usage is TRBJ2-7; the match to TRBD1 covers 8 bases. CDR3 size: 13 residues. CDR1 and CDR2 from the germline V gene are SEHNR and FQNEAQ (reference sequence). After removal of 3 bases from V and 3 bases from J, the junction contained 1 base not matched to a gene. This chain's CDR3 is CASSFGQGYEQYF. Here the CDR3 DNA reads TGTGCCAGCAGCTTTGGACAGGGCTACGAGCAGTACTTC.

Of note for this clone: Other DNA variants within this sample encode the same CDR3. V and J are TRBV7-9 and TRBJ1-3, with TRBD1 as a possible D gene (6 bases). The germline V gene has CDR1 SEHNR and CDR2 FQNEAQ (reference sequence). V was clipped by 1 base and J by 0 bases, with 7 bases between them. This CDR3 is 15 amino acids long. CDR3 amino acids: CASSLGDISGNTIYF. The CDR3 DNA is TGTGCCAGCAGCTTAGGGGACATCTCTGGAAACACCATATATTTT.

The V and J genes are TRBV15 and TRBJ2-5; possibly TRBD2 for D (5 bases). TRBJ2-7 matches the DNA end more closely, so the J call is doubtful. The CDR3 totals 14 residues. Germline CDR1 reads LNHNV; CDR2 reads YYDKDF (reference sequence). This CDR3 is CATSRVSGAYEQYF. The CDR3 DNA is TGTGCCACCAGCAGAGTAAGCGGAGCCTACGAGCAGTACTTC.

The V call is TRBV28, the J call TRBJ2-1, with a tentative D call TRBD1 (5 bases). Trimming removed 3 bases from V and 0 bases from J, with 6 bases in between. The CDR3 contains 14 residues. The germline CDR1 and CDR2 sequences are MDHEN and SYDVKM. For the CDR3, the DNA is TGTGCCAGCAGTTTGGACAACTCCTACAATGAGCAGTTCTTC. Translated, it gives CASSLDNSYNEQFF.

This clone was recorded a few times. The CDR3 DNA is TGTGCCACCTTATCCGGGAATGGCTACACCTTC. Translated, it gives CATLSGNGYTF. The genes are TRBV7-9 and TRBJ1-2, with D unresolved. Germline V gene data show CDR1 as SEHNR and CDR2 as FQNEAQ (reference sequence). Trimming pared 10 bases from V and 6 bases from J, leaving 12 bases between. This CDR3 is built from 11 residues.

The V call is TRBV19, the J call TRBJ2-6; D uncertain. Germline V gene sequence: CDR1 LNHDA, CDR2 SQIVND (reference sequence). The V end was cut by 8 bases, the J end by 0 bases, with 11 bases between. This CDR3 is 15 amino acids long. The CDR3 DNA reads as TGTGCCAGTCTGAGACGGCACTCTGGGGCCAACGTCCTGACTTTC. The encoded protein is CASLRRHSGANVLTF.

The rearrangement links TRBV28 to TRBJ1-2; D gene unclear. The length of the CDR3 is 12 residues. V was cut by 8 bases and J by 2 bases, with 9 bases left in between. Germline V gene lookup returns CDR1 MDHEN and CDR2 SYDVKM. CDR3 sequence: CASWAENYGYTF. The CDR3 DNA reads TGTGCCAGCTGGGCAGAAAACTATGGCTACACCTTC.

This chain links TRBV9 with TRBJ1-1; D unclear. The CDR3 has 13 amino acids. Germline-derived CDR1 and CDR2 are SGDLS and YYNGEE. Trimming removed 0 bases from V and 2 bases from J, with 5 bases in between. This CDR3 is CASSVVSNTEAFF. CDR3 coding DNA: TGTGCCAGCAGCGTAGTCAGCAACACTGAAGCTTTCTTT.

CDR3: CASSPGRNQPQHF. The DNA for the CDR3 is TGTGCCAGCTCACCAGGCCGTAATCAGCCCCAGCATTTT. The gene calls are TRBV18 and TRBJ1-5, with D unresolved. The CDR3 is 13 residues long. The V gene lost 2 bases and the J gene lost 4 bases, with 6 bases spanning the gap. Germline V gene lookup returns CDR1 KGHSH and CDR2 LQKENI.